The present entry profiles one TCR beta chain with its context. This sample was taken from a study of T cells in tuberculosis. Overall study context: This South African cohort compared adolescents with or without latent tuberculosis against adults with active tuberculosis.

Stated time point: new active TB diagnosis, blood taken before or within 7 days of starting treatment. CDR1 is PRHDT, CDR2 FYEKMQ, per germline (reference sequence). The V and J ends lost 4 bases and 0 bases respectively, with 13 bases between them. CDR3 length equals 15 residues. Sequenced by immunoSEQ multiplex PCR; TCRdb stores in-frame clones only, minus some. The data contain more than 30,000 clones, roughly 83% of them singletons. The clonotype was recovered from an adult with tuberculosis. The chain couples TRBV13 to TRBJ2-7; D perhaps matches TRBD2 (8 bases). The starting material was PBMCs, obtained at tuberculosis diagnosis. CDR3 coding DNA: TGTGCCAGCAGCTCGACAGGGACTAGCTCCTACGAGCAGTACTTC. Its translation is CASSSTGTSSYEQYF.